This T cell receptor (beta chain) was profiled in a study of beta chain features in type 1 diabetes. Cells sorted by CD45RO/CCR7/CD25/CD127/CD95/CD27 comprised CD4+ naive, central memory, regulatory and stem cell-like memory cells. The entirety of the isolated RNA underwent reverse transcription, so expressed TCRB transcripts were sequenced. Only in-frame clones appear in the TCRdb table, and some are missing; sequencing was by immunoSEQ multiplex PCR. The sample consists of about 260,000 clones, approximately 70% of them appearing once. This clone showed up just once. Germline-derived CDR1 and CDR2 are SQVTM and ANQGSEA. V shed 1 base and J shed 2 bases, with 5 bases lying between them. The CDR3 is 12 amino acids.

Sequenced input: naive CD4+ T cells from blood. This clonotype was obtained from a man younger than 45 in good health. The gene calls are TRBV29-1 and TRBJ2-5; D gene unclear. CDR3 in DNA: TGCAGCGTTGAAGTCTCGCAAGAGACCCAGTACTTC. Translating gives CSVEVSQETQYF.